The following is a T cell receptor beta chain sequence with its context. Its antigen is currently unknown. The study ran its PCR with 60 Vbeta and 13 Jbeta primers. The protocol was immunoSEQ multiplex PCR, while the TCRdb copy is restricted to in-frame clones and leaves out a portion. This table has hundreds of thousands of clones, roughly 90% appearing once. This record comes from a study of cytomegalovirus exposure and HLA in healthy donors. Study observations and caveats: A missense variant in DCLRE1C was later tied to TCR beta V- and J-gene trimming. In a later analysis, most CMV-associated TCR beta chains appeared HLA-restricted.

The specimen was PBMCs. This clonotype was obtained from a woman under 30 in good health and CMV-seronegative.

Here the CDR3 reads CASRPGQRFINSPLHF. DNA of the CDR3: TGTGCCAGCAGGCCGGGACAAAGATTTATTAATTCACCCCTCCACTTT. This chain connects TRBV2 to TRBJ1-6; weak D call: TRBD1 (6 bases). Trimming took off 6 bases at V and 6 bases at J, with 18 bases between the two ends. Germline CDR1 and CDR2: SNHLY and FYNNEI. CDR3 length equals 16 residues.